This entry is about one T cell receptor (beta chain). The CDR3 is made up of 14 amino acids. Per the germline V gene, CDR1 is MDHEN and CDR2 is SYDVKM. Deletions cut 6 bases from V and 4 bases from J, with 10 bases between. The sample belongs to a study of blood T cell repertoires in COVID-19. For the study at large: T cells, B-cell-depleted T cells, or PBMCs supplied cDNA or gDNA.

The Seattle site enrolled patients during active infection and followed them longitudinally. TCRdb's copy holds only in-frame clones and misses some; the assay was immunoSEQ multiplex PCR. The profile shows tens of thousands of clones, 75% to 85% of them singletons. The sequence was obtained from a man at least 80 years old with COVID-19, enrolled during active disease. This sequence joins TRBV28 and TRBJ2-6; a possible D gene is TRBD2 (5 bases). Sequenced sample: peripheral blood. The CDR3 sequence: CASRRRGGANVLTF. CDR3 nucleotides: TGTGCCAGCAGGAGAAGAGGGGGGGCCAACGTCCTGACTTTC.